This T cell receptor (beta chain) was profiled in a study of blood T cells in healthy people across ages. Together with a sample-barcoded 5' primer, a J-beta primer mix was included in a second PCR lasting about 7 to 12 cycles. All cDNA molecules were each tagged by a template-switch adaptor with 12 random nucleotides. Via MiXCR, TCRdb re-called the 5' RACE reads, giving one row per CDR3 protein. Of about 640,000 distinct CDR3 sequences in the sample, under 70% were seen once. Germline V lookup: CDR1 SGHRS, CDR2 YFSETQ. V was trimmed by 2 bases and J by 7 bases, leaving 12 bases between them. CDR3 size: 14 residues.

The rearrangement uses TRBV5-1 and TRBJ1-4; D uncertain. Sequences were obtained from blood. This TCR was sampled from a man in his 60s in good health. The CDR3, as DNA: TGCGCCAGCAGCTTCGGGGATTCGCGTGAAAAACTGTTTTTT. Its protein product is CASSFGDSREKLFF.